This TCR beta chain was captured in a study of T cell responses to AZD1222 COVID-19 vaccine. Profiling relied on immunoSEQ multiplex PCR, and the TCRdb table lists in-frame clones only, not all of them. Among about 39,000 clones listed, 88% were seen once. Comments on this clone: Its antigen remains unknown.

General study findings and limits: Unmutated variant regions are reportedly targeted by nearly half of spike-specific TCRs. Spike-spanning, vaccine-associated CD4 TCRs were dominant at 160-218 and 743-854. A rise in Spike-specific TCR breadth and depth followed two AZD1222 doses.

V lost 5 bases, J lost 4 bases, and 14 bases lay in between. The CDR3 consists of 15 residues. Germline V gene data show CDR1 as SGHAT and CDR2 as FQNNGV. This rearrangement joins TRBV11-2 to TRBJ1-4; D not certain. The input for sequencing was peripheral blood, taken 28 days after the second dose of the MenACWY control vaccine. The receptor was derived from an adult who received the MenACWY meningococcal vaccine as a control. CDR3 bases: TGTGCCAGCAGCCCACCGGGAGCCGTTAATGAAAAACTGTTTTTT. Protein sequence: CASSPPGAVNEKLFF.